The source of this T cell receptor (beta chain) is a study of cytotoxic CD8 clonotypes in ibrutinib-treated CLL. This CDR3 is built from 15 residues. V shed 5 bases and J shed 0 bases, with 13 bases lying between them. Per germline, CDR1 MNHEY and CDR2 SMNVEV (reference sequence). Assay used: immunoSEQ multiplex PCR; TCRdb lists only in-frame clones, some missing. Here the sample spans about 76,000 clones, 85% to 90% being singletons. This TCR derives from a human donor with chronic lymphocytic leukemia. The sample in question was PBMCs, obtained before ibrutinib treatment. The chain carries TRBV27 and TRBJ1-1; D is uncertain. CDR3 sequence (DNA): TGTGCCAGCAGTCCAAGGTTGATCATGAACACTGAAGCTTTCTTT. It yields the protein CASSPRLIMNTEAFF.